Presented here are 20 T cell receptor beta chains from one specimen sequenced in a study of cytomegalovirus exposure and HLA in healthy donors. With 60 Vbeta and 13 Jbeta primers, the PCR was carried out. The protocol was immunoSEQ multiplex PCR, while the TCRdb copy is restricted to in-frame clones and leaves out a portion. This sample has fewer than 85,000 clones, with roughly two thirds found just once. The sequencing sample was made of PBMCs. These receptors were taken from a man between 60 and 75 years old in good health and CMV-seropositive.

The V gene is TRBV6-5, the J gene TRBJ2-1; TRBD2 matches 8 bases. The CDR3 has 13 residues. The germline CDR1 and CDR2 sequences are MNHEY and SVGAGI. With 7 bases clipped from V and 4 bases from J, the junction kept 3 bases outside the gene matches. DNA of the CDR3: TGTGCCAGCAAACCTAGCGGGTACAATGAGCAGTTCTTC. This translates into CASKPSGYNEQFF.

The CDR3 protein is CASSYNRETEAFF. The CDR3 DNA reads as TGTGCCAGCAGCTACAACCGGGAAACTGAAGCTTTCTTT. This chain joins TRBV11-3 and TRBJ1-1; no firm D call. V was shortened by 4 bases and J by 5 bases, with 11 bases between the two germline ends. This CDR3 contains 13 residues. CDR1 is SGHNT, CDR2 YENEEA, per germline.

The genes are TRBV2 and TRBJ2-5; D is undetermined. The CDR3 consists of 15 residues. V was clipped by 2 bases and J by 1 base, with 11 bases between them. Looked up from germline, CDR1 is SNHLY and CDR2 is FYNNEI. CDR3 sequence (DNA): TGTGCCAGCAGTGAATTATTCCCCCCCCAAGAGACCCAGTACTTC. Residues: CASSELFPPQETQYF.

The CDR3 DNA sequence: TGTGCCAGCAGCATCTACTTGTCAGAGACCCAGTACTTC. Amino acid sequence: CASSIYLSETQYF. V gene TRBV13 combines with J gene TRBJ2-5, with no clear D. CDR3 size: 13 residues. Germline V gene sequence: CDR1 PRHDT, CDR2 FYEKMQ (reference sequence). Trimming cost V 5 bases and J 4 bases, with 11 bases left between them.

This clone showed up just once. This sequence joins TRBV12-5 and TRBJ1-6; D is undetermined. Trimming stripped 3 bases from V and 6 bases from J, with 9 bases between. CDR3 size: 14 residues. Germline-derived CDR1 and CDR2 are LGHNT and FRNRAP. DNA of the CDR3: TGTGCTAGTGGTTTCGAGTACTTTAATTCACCCCTCCACTTT. Protein product: CASGFEYFNSPLHF. The full variable domain, completed using reference TRBV12-5 and TRBJ1-6, is DARVTQTPRHKVTEMGQEVTMRCQPILGHNTVFWYRQTMMQGLELLAYFRNRAPLDDSGMPKDRFSAEMPDATLATLKIQPSEPRDSAVYFCASGFEYFNSPLHFGNGTRLTVT.

The V and J genes are TRBV7-8 and TRBJ1-1, with TRBD1 matching over 8 bases. Trimming took 3 bases from V and 7 from J; bases not matched to a gene: 19. Germline values: CDR1 SGHVS, CDR2 FQNEAQ. CDR3 length: 18 residues. The CDR3: CASSFGVGTGAGRGEAFF. The CDR3 DNA reads TGTGCCAGCAGCTTCGGTGTGGGGACAGGAGCAGGGAGAGGTGAAGCTTTCTTT.

V gene TRBV4-1 combines with J gene TRBJ2-5; 13 positions agree with TRBD2. With V trimmed by 1 base and J by 1 base, 6 bases remained unmatched. The CDR3 runs to 18 residues. CDR1 and CDR2 from the germline V gene are MGHRA and YSYEKL. CDR3 amino acids: CASSQVITSGRAQETQYF. Here the CDR3 DNA reads TGCGCCAGCAGCCAAGTGATAACTAGCGGGAGGGCCCAAGAGACCCAGTACTTC.

The rearrangement links TRBV6-5 to TRBJ1-5; D is uncertain. With 7 bases removed from V and 6 bases from J, the gap between germline ends came to 19 bases. Germline-derived CDR1 and CDR2 are MNHEY and SVGAGI. The CDR3 runs 15 residues. Here the CDR3 reads CASTPRGTVGQPQHF. DNA of the CDR3: TGTGCCAGCACCCCACGGGGTACGGTTGGTCAGCCCCAGCATTTT.

This chain connects TRBV5-1 to TRBJ2-3, with 7 bases fitting TRBD1. The germline CDR1 and CDR2 sequences are SGHRS and YFSETQ. The CDR3 loop spans 15 amino acids. J was trimmed by 0 bases and V by 3 bases; bases with no gene match: 4. The CDR3 nucleotides are TGCGCCAGCAGCTGGGTGGGACAGAGCACAGATACGCAGTATTTT. Encoded protein: CASSWVGQSTDTQYF. The variable domain in full, with the rest retrieved from reference TRBV5-1 and TRBJ2-3, is KAGVTQTPRYLIKTRGQQVTLSCSPISGHRSVSWYQQTPGQGLQFLFEYFSETQRNKGNFPGRFSGRQFSNSRSEMNVSTLELGDSALYLCASSWVGQSTDTQYFGPGTRLTVL.

This clone turned up a few times. This chain connects TRBV7-2 to TRBJ1-6; the match to TRBD1 covers 9 bases. The CDR3 is 16 amino acids. Unmatched junction bases numbered 3, after V lost 2 bases and J lost 4 bases. Germline CDR1 reads SGHTA; CDR2 reads FQGNSA. CDR3 bases: TGTGCCAGCAGCTTACCCGGGACAGGGTATAATTCACCCCTCCACTTT. Residues: CASSLPGTGYNSPLHF.

J is TRBJ2-7 and V is TRBV2; tentatively, D is TRBD2 (6 bases). V gave up 4 bases and J gave up 7 bases, with 14 bases separating them. This CDR3 spans 13 amino acids. CDR1 SNHLY and CDR2 FYNNEI come from the germline V gene. The CDR3, as DNA: TGTGCCAGCAGTGGCGGGACTCCCTTTGAGCAGTACTTC. Amino acids: CASSGGTPFEQYF.

The chain couples TRBV7-2 to TRBJ1-6; D remains ambiguous. CDR1 is SGHTA and CDR2 is FQGNSA in the germline V gene. The CDR3 sequence is 15 residues long. V was clipped by 2 bases and J by 1 base, with 6 bases between them. CDR3 nucleotides: TGTGCCAGCAGCTTACCCGTTTCCTATAATTCACCCCTCCACTTT. Translated: CASSLPVSYNSPLHF. Combining the CDR3 with reference TRBV7-2 and TRBJ1-6 gives the whole variable domain GAGVSQSPSNKVTEKGKDVELRCDPISGHTALYWYRQSLGQGLEFLIYFQGNSAPDKSGLPSDRFSAERTGGSVSTLTIQRTQQEDSAVYLCASSLPVSYNSPLHFGNGTRLTVT.

This clone turned up a few times. The gene calls are TRBV30 and TRBJ1-1; no clear D gene. Germline V gene lookup returns CDR1 GTSNPN and CDR2 SVGIG (reference sequence). V lost 2 bases, J lost 3 bases, and 13 bases lay in between. The CDR3 extends over 14 amino acids. The CDR3 spells CAWSFSGGYTEAFF. For the CDR3, the DNA is TGTGCCTGGAGTTTTTCAGGAGGCTACACTGAAGCTTTCTTT. The entire variable domain, with the rest obtained from reference TRBV30 and TRBJ1-1, is as follows: SQTIHQWPATLVQPVGSPLSLECTVEGTSNPNLYWYRQAAGRGLQLLFYSVGIGQISSEVPQNLSASRPQDRQFILSSKKLLLSDSGFYLCAWSFSGGYTEAFFGQGTRLTVV.

The J gene is TRBJ1-1, the V gene TRBV4-1, with a weak D call TRBD1 (6 bases). The CDR3 is made up of 15 amino acids. Germline V gives CDR1 MGHRA, CDR2 YSYEKL. V was trimmed by 3 bases and J by 4 bases, leaving 15 bases between them. CDR3 in DNA: TGCGCCAGCAGCCACCGATACAGGGATGGCACTGAAGCTTTCTTT. Translated, it gives CASSHRYRDGTEAFF.

This sequence joins TRBV29-1 and TRBJ2-7, with a tentative D call TRBD2 (5 bases). V was pared by 6 bases and J by 2 bases, with 11 bases between. Germline CDR1 reads SQVTM; CDR2 reads ANQGSEA. The length of the CDR3 is 12 residues. The CDR3: CSVTGSTYEQYF. DNA of the CDR3: TGCAGCGTGACGGGAAGCACCTACGAGCAGTACTTC.

The chain couples TRBV13 to TRBJ1-6, with no clear D. The CDR3 covers 14 residues. CDR1 and CDR2 from the germline V gene are PRHDT and FYEKMQ (reference sequence). Trimming shortened V by 2 bases and J by 10 bases, and 12 bases separated the two germline ends. This chain's CDR3 is CASSLSGSASPLHF. CDR3 DNA: TGTGCCAGCAGCTTAAGCGGCTCGGCATCACCCCTCCACTTT. The complete variable domain, with remaining parts taken from reference TRBV13 and TRBJ1-6, reads AAGVIQSPRHLIKEKRETATLKCYPIPRHDTVYWYQQGPGQDPQFLISFYEKMQSDKGSIPDRFSAQQFSDYHSELNMSSLELGDSALYFCASSLSGSASPLHFGNGTRLTVT.

CDR3 residues: CAWSLTGSSNQPQHF. DNA for the CDR3: TGTGCCTGGAGCCTCACAGGGAGTAGCAATCAGCCCCAGCATTTT. V is TRBV30 and J is TRBJ1-5; a weak D match, TRBD1 (6 bases). With 3 bases removed from V and 0 bases from J, the gap between germline ends came to 12 bases. CDR1 and CDR2 from the germline V gene are GTSNPN and SVGIG (reference sequence). The CDR3 contains 15 residues. Looking up the rest from reference TRBV30 and TRBJ1-5 gives the full variable domain: SQTIHQWPATLVQPVGSPLSLECTVEGTSNPNLYWYRQAAGRGLQLLFYSVGIGQISSEVPQNLSASRPQDRQFILSSKKLLLSDSGFYLCAWSLTGSSNQPQHFGDGTRLSIL.

This clone was recorded a few times. V and J are TRBV10-3 and TRBJ2-7, with 7 bases lining up with TRBD2. Trimming cost V 10 bases and J 2 bases; bases outside gene matches: 11. Germline V CDR1 and CDR2: ENHRY, SYGVKD. The CDR3 loop spans 14 amino acids. Here the CDR3 reads CATWGGEGAYEQYF. The DNA for the CDR3 is TGTGCCACCTGGGGGGGGGAGGGCGCCTACGAGCAGTACTTC.

This chain connects TRBV4-1 to TRBJ2-1; 12 nucleotides agree with TRBD2. The CDR3 runs 17 residues. The trim removed 0 bases at V and 9 bases at J, leaving 9 bases unmatched. The germline V gene has CDR1 MGHRA and CDR2 YSYEKL. CDR3 region: CASSQDGLAGGRGEQFF. The DNA of the CDR3 is TGCGCCAGCAGCCAAGACGGCCTAGCGGGAGGGCGTGGTGAGCAGTTCTTC.

The V and J genes are TRBV20-1 and TRBJ2-1; possible D gene TRBD2, 5 bases. The CDR3 has 11 amino acids. The germline V gene encodes CDR1 DFQATT and CDR2 SNEGSKA (reference sequence). V dropped 4 bases and J dropped 6 bases, with 7 bases sitting between them. The CDR3 DNA reads TGCAGTGCTAAGCGGTTCAATGAGCAGTTCTTC. It yields the protein CSAKRFNEQFF.